This T cell receptor (beta chain) was found in a study of T cell changes during pregnancy in multiple sclerosis. Germline loops: CDR1 MNHEY, CDR2 SMNVEV (reference sequence). The CDR3 covers 16 residues. The ends lost 6 bases at V and 3 bases at J; junction bases unmatched: 8. Data came from immunoSEQ multiplex PCR; TCRdb stores just in-frame clones and leaves some out. Found here are around 66,000 clones, roughly nine tenths of them singletons; the top ten hold 1% to 1.5%. Specimen: peripheral blood, collected after pregnancy. This receptor was identified in a female donor in good health, enrolled as a control in a pregnancy study. The gene calls are TRBV27 and TRBJ1-4; 9 bases match TRBD1. The CDR3 here is CASSGQGPPANEKLFF. As DNA, the CDR3 is TGTGCCAGCAGCGGACAGGGGCCTCCAGCTAATGAAAAACTGTTTTTT.